This TCR beta chain was recorded in a study of blood T cell repertoires in COVID-19. A word on this clone: Mismatch with germline at one junction end may stem from a read error.

Germline CDR1 is SSHAT and CDR2 is FNYEAQ (reference sequence). This CDR3 region has 14 residues. Profiled with immunoSEQ multiplex PCR; TCRdb holds only in-frame clones, not every one. Here the sample spans a few hundred thousand clones, 70% to 90% being singletons. The sample was PBMCs or T cells enriched from blood (not recorded which). The sequence was collected from a woman aged 35 to 49 who had recovered from COVID-19. The chain recombines TRBV7-7 with TRBJ2-1; 7 positions match TRBD2. Here the CDR3 DNA reads TGTGCTAGCAGCCCGGGACTACCCGGGGATGAGCAGTTCTTC. Protein: CASSPGLPGDEQFF.